This T cell receptor (beta chain) came from a study of a mutant IDH1 vaccine in newly diagnosed glioma. The CDR3 contains 16 residues. Per germline, CDR1 SGHRS and CDR2 YFSETQ. The ends were cut back, 0 bases at V and 0 bases at J, with 10 bases in the middle. This clone appeared a single time. Its antigen is not known. The time point here: week 11, during vaccination. In the vaccine, a single dose held 300 ug of the mutant IDH1 20-mer peptide, along with topical imiquimod. Libraries were prepared by immunoSEQ multiplex PCR; TCRdb keeps only in-frame clonotypes and omits some of them. In the table there are 40,000 or so clones, roughly 84% of which are singletons.

The chain combines TRBV5-1 with TRBJ1-5; D is undetermined. The clonotype comes from a man in his forties with glioma. The sample consisted of PBMCs, taken from a glioma patient whose treatment included an IDH1 peptide vaccine. The CDR3 coding sequence is TGCGCCAGCAGCTTGGAAGTCAGTTCTAGCAATCAGCCCCAGCATTTT. Its translation is CASSLEVSSSNQPQHF.